This T cell receptor beta chain stems from a study of blood T cells in healthy people across ages. The use of a sample-barcoded 5' primer and a J-beta primer mix characterized a second PCR of roughly 6 to 11 cycles. Tagging of each cDNA molecule was performed by a template-switch adaptor with 12 random nucleotides. Each CDR3 protein gets one entry after TCRdb re-called the 5' RACE reads with MiXCR. Among about 640,000 distinct CDR3 sequences listed, 45% to 65% were seen once. Comment on this clonotype: Its target is not known.

Individuals who donated were healthy Caucasians from Russia aged roughly 6 to 95. It was approximately 10 milliliters of peripheral blood that were drawn from each donor. Points from the study as a whole: More naive CD4+ cells and higher diversity were found in long-lived than in aged donors.

The V gene lost 4 bases and the J gene lost 1 base, with 12 bases spanning the gap. Germline V CDR1 and CDR2: WNHNN, SYGVQD (reference sequence). This CDR3 region has 15 residues. Sequenced material: blood. The V call is TRBV10-1, the J call TRBJ2-3; either TRBD1 or TRBD2 may fit D (5 bases each). This sequence was found in a man aged 55 to 70 in good health. CDR3 in DNA: TGCGCCAGCAGTGGTCCAGGGACGGGCACAGATACGCAGTATTTT. This translates into CASSGPGTGTDTQYF.